This TCR beta chain was obtained from a study of blood T cell repertoires in COVID-19. Study context: Sample material is recorded as cDNA or gDNA derived from T cells, B-cell-depleted T cells, or PBMCs.

The study recruited exposed participants who had met a COVID-19 case within 2 weeks before entry. Between the trimmed V and J ends, which lost 1 base and 1 base, there was a span of 17 bases. The germline V gene encodes CDR1 SGHDT and CDR2 YYEEEE. There are 17 residues in the CDR3. Sequencing was performed with immunoSEQ multiplex PCR; in TCRdb, only in-frame clones are kept and a portion is missing. The data contain 360,000 or so clones, roughly 90% of them singletons. Sequencing was carried out using PBMCs or T cells enriched from blood (not recorded which). The TCR comes from a woman younger than 45 who had been exposed to COVID-19. This chain uses TRBV5-6 with TRBJ1-1; unclear D gene. Here the CDR3 reads CASSLNPGGGWNTEAFF. In DNA form, the CDR3 reads TGTGCCAGCAGCTTGAATCCAGGAGGAGGGTGGAACACTGAAGCTTTCTTT.